These 25 T cell receptor beta chains originate from one sample sequenced in a study of molecular identifiers for immune sequencing clone quantification. TCRdb re-called the PCR reads with MiXCR, one entry per CDR3 protein. The repertoire holds over 600,000 distinct CDR3 sequences, around 20% seen once, with 0.85% in the top ten. Sequencing was carried out using naive CD8+ T cells from blood, with Jurkat cell RNA spiked in. This sample's subset: FACS-sorted CD8+CD4-CCR7+CD45RA+ naive T cells. Receptor source: a human donor in good health. Some libraries in this study had Jurkat cell RNA spiked in.

Only a few counts were recorded for this clonotype. A much more abundant neighbour one base away suggests this may be a read error. The chain couples TRBV15 to TRBJ1-1; possible D gene TRBD1, 5 bases. The CDR3 is made up of 15 amino acids. Germline V gene lookup returns CDR1 LNHNV and CDR2 YYDKDF (reference sequence). The CDR3 spells CAASRAPGDFGEAFF. Here the CDR3 DNA reads TGTGCCGCCAGCAGAGCCCCGGGGGATTTTGGGGAAGCTTTCTTT.

This clonotype came up many times. V is TRBV5-4 and J is TRBJ1-1, with a weak D call TRBD1 (5 bases). With 7 bases removed from V and 1 base from J, the gap between germline ends came to 17 bases. Germline CDR1 SGHNT, CDR2 YYREEE (reference sequence). CDR3 length: 15 amino acids. CDR3: CASLRAGAGNTEAFF. As DNA, the CDR3 is TGTGCCAGCCTCCGGGCTGGGGCAGGGAACACTGAAGCTTTCTTT. The variable domain in full, completed from reference TRBV5-4 and TRBJ1-1, reads ETGVTQSPTHLIKTRGQQVTLRCSSQSGHNTVSWYQQALGQGPQFIFQYYREEENGRGNFPPRFSGLQFPNYSSELNVNALELDDSALYLCASLRAGAGNTEAFFGQGTRLTVV.

The chain links TRBV19 to TRBJ2-1, with 9 bases lining up with TRBD2. CDR3 size: 14 residues. Per germline, CDR1 LNHDA and CDR2 SQIVND (reference sequence). Unmatched junction bases numbered 6, after V lost 3 bases and J lost 9 bases. The CDR3 DNA follows: TGTGCCAGTAGTATGGGACTAGCCTATGGTGAGCAGTTCTTC. Translating it yields CASSMGLAYGEQFF.

This clonotype was recorded many times. The rearrangement uses TRBV4-3 and TRBJ2-3; D not resolved. Per germline, CDR1 LGHNA and CDR2 YSLEER. V lost 0 bases to trimming and J lost 3 bases, with 10 bases between them. The CDR3 is made up of 15 amino acids. CDR3 loop: CASSQDGRRTDTQYF. The CDR3 DNA sequence: TGCGCCAGCAGCCAAGACGGGCGCCGGACAGATACGCAGTATTTT.

This clonotype was picked up one time. This may be a read error: a much more frequent sequence differs by one nucleotide. This sequence joins TRBV12-3 or TRBV12-4 and TRBJ1-2; unclear D gene. The CDR3 is 13 amino acids. The CDR3 sequence is CASSLGRSYGHTF. In DNA, the CDR3 is TGTGCCAGCAGTTTAGGACGGTCCTATGGCCACACCTTC.

Comments on this clonotype: It may be a read error: a sequence one base away is much more abundant. The V call is TRBV20-1, the J call TRBJ2-3, with TRBD2 matching 11 bases. The CDR3 is made up of 16 amino acids. Germline V CDR1 and CDR2: DFQATT, SNEGSKA (reference sequence). Losses at the gene ends were 3 bases for V and 3 bases for J; bases not matched to a gene: 8. CDR3 loop: CSASDLLAGGTDTQYF. The CDR3 coding sequence is TGCAGTGCTAGCGATCTTCTAGCGGGGGGTACAGATACGCAGTATTTT.

A note on this clonotype: This may be a read error: a much more frequent sequence differs by one nucleotide. The gene calls are TRBV5-5 and TRBJ2-1, with D perhaps TRBD1 (5 bases). CDR3 size: 17 residues. Germline lookup yields CDR1 SGHKS and CDR2 YYEKEE (reference sequence). In DNA, the CDR3 is TGTACCAGCAGCTTGGGGCCTCTTGCACCGAACTACAATGAGCAGTTCTTC. Residues: CTSSLGPLAPNYNEQFF.

A remark on this clonotype: A much larger clone differs from this one at a single base, so this may be a read error. J is TRBJ1-4 and V is TRBV6-5; the D is unclear. Germline loops: CDR1 MNHEY, CDR2 SVGAGI. The CDR3 extends over 11 amino acids. The CDR3 DNA reads as TGTACCAGCGGTGAGAATGAAAAACTGTTTTTT. This codes for CTSGENEKLFF.

This clonotype appeared many times. This chain uses TRBV20-1 with TRBJ2-7; no clear D gene. Per germline, CDR1 DFQATT and CDR2 SNEGSKA (reference sequence). Trimming removed 3 bases from V and 3 bases from J, with 12 bases in between. CDR3 length: 13 residues. CDR3 sequence: CSASSSRIYEQYF. CDR3 in DNA: TGCAGTGCTAGTTCCAGTCGCATCTACGAGCAGTACTTC.

The chain joins TRBV7-3 to TRBJ2-1, with D possibly matching TRBD2 (6 bases). Germline CDR1 SGHTA, CDR2 FQGTGA. The CDR3 covers 18 residues. V gave up 3 bases and J gave up 4 bases, with 22 bases separating them. CDR3 loop: CASSFLPKGTSVYNEQFF. The CDR3 region has the DNA TGTGCCAGCAGCTTCCTACCTAAGGGGACTTCGGTATACAATGAGCAGTTCTTC.

This clonotype occurred once. A much bigger clone sits one base away, suggesting this may be a read error. The chain links TRBV6-2 or TRBV6-3 to TRBJ1-1; tentatively, D is TRBD1 (6 bases). V was trimmed by 7 bases and J by 4 bases, leaving 16 bases between them. Germline values: CDR1 MNHEY, CDR2 SVGEGT. This CDR3 region has 14 residues. The CDR3 DNA sequence: TGTGCCAGCACCTACGCAGGGGCTGGCACTGAAGCTTTCTTT. Translating gives CASTYAGAGTEAFF.

As DNA, the CDR3 is TGTGCCAGCAGCCAAGACAGGGATCTGGATGGCTACACCTTC. Its translation: CASSQDRDLDGYTF. This chain uses TRBV3-1 with TRBJ1-2; D is possibly TRBD1 (5 bases). The CDR3 is 14 amino acids. V lost 0 bases, J lost 6 bases, and 11 bases lay in between. Germline V gene data show CDR1 as LGHDT and CDR2 as YNNKEL (reference sequence).

As regards this clonotype: Since a much larger clone is just one base distant, this may be a read error. V gene TRBV6-5 combines with J gene TRBJ2-2, with a tentative D call TRBD1 (6 bases). The CDR3 covers 18 residues. Germline V lookup: CDR1 MNHEY, CDR2 SVGAGI. CDR3 DNA sequence: TGTGCCAGCAGTTACACGAGGGGGATGGCGCCCCGCACCAGGGAGCTGTTTTTT. It codes for CASSYTRGMAPRTRELFF.

The rearrangement joins TRBV2 to TRBJ2-1; 14 bases are a match to TRBD2. The germline V gene has CDR1 SNHLY and CDR2 FYNNEI. After removal of 6 bases from V and 4 bases from J, the junction contained 8 bases not matched to a gene. This CDR3 region has 17 residues. The CDR3 is CASRGTSGGTGYNEQFF. CDR3 nucleotides: TGTGCCAGCAGGGGGACTAGCGGGGGCACGGGGTACAATGAGCAGTTCTTC.

This clonotype was observed a handful of times. The chain carries TRBV16 and TRBJ1-1; D call uncertain. The CDR3 consists of 15 residues. The V end lost 0 bases, the J end lost 1 base, and 9 bases lay between the germline ends. Germline V gene sequence: CDR1 KGHSY, CDR2 FQNENV. The CDR3 loop is CASSQSGTSNTEAFF. CDR3 coding DNA: TGTGCCAGCAGCCAATCCGGAACGTCGAACACTGAAGCTTTCTTT.

In the case of this clonotype: A single base separates this from a much larger clone, so it may be a read error. The chain links TRBV4-1 to TRBJ2-7, with 9 bases matching TRBD1. The CDR3 is 16 amino acids. V shed 4 bases and J 1 base; nucleotides not matched to a gene: 8. Germline-derived CDR1 and CDR2 are MGHRA and YSYEKL. As DNA, the CDR3 is TGCGCCAGCAGCCCGGTCACAGGGGGCTTATCCTACGAGCAGTACTTC. Translated, it gives CASSPVTGGLSYEQYF.

The chain carries TRBV19 and TRBJ2-2; a possible D gene is TRBD1 (7 bases). Trimming pared 7 bases from V and 7 bases from J, leaving 25 bases between. CDR1 is LNHDA, CDR2 SQIVND, per germline (reference sequence). The CDR3 contains 17 residues. The CDR3 region is CASTSHSAGGLVGELFF. CDR3 nucleotide sequence: TGTGCCAGTACCTCTCACTCGGCAGGGGGACTCGTCGGGGAGCTGTTTTTT.

V and J are TRBV7-8 and TRBJ1-6; D gene ambiguous. Per the germline V gene, CDR1 is SGHVS and CDR2 is FQNEAQ. V was cut by 2 bases and J by 5 bases, with 19 bases left in between. CDR3 size: 18 residues. CDR3 sequence: CASSLSARLRGDNSPLHF. The DNA for the CDR3 is TGTGCCAGCAGCTTATCCGCACGACTCCGCGGCGATAATTCACCCCTCCACTTT.

Worth noting for this clonotype: A clone one base away is much larger, so this may be a read error. V is TRBV24-1 and J is TRBJ2-2; 7 nucleotides align to TRBD2. Germline V CDR1 and CDR2: KGHDR, SFDVKD. This CDR3 has 17 amino acids. After removal of 1 base from V and 1 base from J, the junction contained 5 bases not matched to a gene. In DNA, the CDR3 is TGTGCCACCAGTGATTTTGGGGAGGGAGGGAACACCGGGGAGCTGTTTTTT. Translating gives CATSDFGEGGNTGELFF.

Many counts were recorded for this clonotype. V usage is TRBV28 and J usage is TRBJ2-7; 10 nucleotides match TRBD2. Looked up from germline, CDR1 is MDHEN and CDR2 is SYDVKM. With 3 bases clipped from V and 2 bases from J, the junction kept 4 bases outside the gene matches. The CDR3 extends over 15 amino acids. The CDR3 reads CASSFSLAGAYEQYF. CDR3 bases: TGTGCCAGCAGTTTCTCCCTAGCGGGGGCCTACGAGCAGTACTTC. Using reference TRBV28 and TRBJ2-7 for the parts outside the CDR3, the full variable domain is DVKVTQSSRYLVKRTGEKVFLECVQDMDHENMFWYRQDPGLGLRLIYFSYDVKMKEKGDIPEGYSVSREKKERFSLILESASTNQTSMYLCASSFSLAGAYEQYFGPGTRLTVT.

The sample holds many counts of this clonotype. This chain connects TRBV30 to TRBJ1-1, with 10 bases identical to TRBD1. V lost 0 bases, J lost 4 bases, and 5 bases stayed unmatched. The germline CDR1 and CDR2 sequences are GTSNPN and SVGIG (reference sequence). The CDR3 extends over 15 amino acids. DNA of the CDR3: TGTGCCTGGAGTGTACGGCGGACAGGGGGCACTGAAGCTTTCTTT. Amino acid sequence: CAWSVRRTGGTEAFF.

The V gene is TRBV12-3 or TRBV12-4, the J gene TRBJ2-1, with TRBD2 matching over 13 bases. This CDR3 spans 15 amino acids. V gave up 3 bases and J gave up 7 bases; unmatched junction bases: 3. This CDR3 reads CASSFGLAGANEQFF. The CDR3 DNA reads as TGTGCCAGCAGTTTTGGACTAGCGGGAGCAAATGAGCAGTTCTTC.

This clonotype has a count of ten or more. The chain uses TRBV5-4 and TRBJ2-7; tentatively, D is TRBD1 or TRBD2 (6 bases each). CDR1 and CDR2 from the germline V gene are SGHNT and YYREEE (reference sequence). V lost 4 bases to trimming and J lost 4 bases, with 18 bases between them. The CDR3 loop spans 15 amino acids. CDR3 coding DNA: TGTGCCAGCAGCCTCGAAGGGGGAGGCAGATACGAGCAGTACTTC. Translated: CASSLEGGGRYEQYF.

There are many counts of this clonotype. The chain carries TRBV30 and TRBJ1-1, with D maybe TRBD1 (5 bases). The CDR3 extends over 12 amino acids. Germline V CDR1 and CDR2: GTSNPN, SVGIG (reference sequence). V gave up 5 bases and J gave up 7 bases, with 14 bases separating them. The CDR3 spells CAWGDQRDEAFF. CDR3 bases: TGTGCCTGGGGGGACCAGCGAGATGAAGCTTTCTTT.

This clonotype came up a few times. This chain links TRBV20-1 with TRBJ2-1, with D possibly being TRBD1 or TRBD2 (6 bases each). Trimming cost V 5 bases and J 10 bases, with 9 bases left between them. Germline V gene data show CDR1 as DFQATT and CDR2 as SNEGSKA (reference sequence). The CDR3 is made up of 10 amino acids. CDR3 sequence: CSAEGGEQFF. In DNA, the CDR3 is TGCAGTGCTGAAGGGGGGGAGCAGTTCTTC.